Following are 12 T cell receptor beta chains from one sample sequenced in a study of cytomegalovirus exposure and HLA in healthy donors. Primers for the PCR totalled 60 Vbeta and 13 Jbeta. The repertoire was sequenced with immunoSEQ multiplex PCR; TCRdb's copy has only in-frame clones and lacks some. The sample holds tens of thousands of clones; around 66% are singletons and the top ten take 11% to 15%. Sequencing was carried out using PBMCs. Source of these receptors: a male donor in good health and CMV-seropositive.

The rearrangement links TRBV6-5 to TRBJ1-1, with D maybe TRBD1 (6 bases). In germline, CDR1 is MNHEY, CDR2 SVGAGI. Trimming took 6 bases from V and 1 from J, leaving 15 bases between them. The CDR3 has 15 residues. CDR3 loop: CASRPNGQRNTEAFF. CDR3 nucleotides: TGTGCCAGCAGGCCTAATGGACAGCGGAACACTGAAGCTTTCTTT.

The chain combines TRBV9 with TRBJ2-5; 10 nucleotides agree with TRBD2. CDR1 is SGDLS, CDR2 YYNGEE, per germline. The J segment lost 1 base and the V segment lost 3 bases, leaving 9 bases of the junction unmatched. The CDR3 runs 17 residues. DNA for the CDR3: TGTGCCAGCAGCGCCGGGGTGACTAGCGGGCCCCAAGAGACCCAGTACTTC. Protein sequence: CASSAGVTSGPQETQYF.

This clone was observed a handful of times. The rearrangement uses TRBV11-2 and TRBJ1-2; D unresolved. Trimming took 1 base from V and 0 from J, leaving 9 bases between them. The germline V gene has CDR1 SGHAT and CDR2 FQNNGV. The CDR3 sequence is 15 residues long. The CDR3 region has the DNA TGTGCCAGCAGCTTAGGGGGAGGAACTAACTATGGCTACACCTTC. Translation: CASSLGGGTNYGYTF.

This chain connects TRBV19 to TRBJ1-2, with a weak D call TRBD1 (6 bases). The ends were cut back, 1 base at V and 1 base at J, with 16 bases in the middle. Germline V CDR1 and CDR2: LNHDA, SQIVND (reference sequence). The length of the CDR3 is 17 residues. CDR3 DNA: TGTGCCAGTAGTATAGTGGGCATCACAGGGAATAACTATGGCTACACCTTC. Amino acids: CASSIVGITGNNYGYTF. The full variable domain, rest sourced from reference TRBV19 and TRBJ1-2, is DGGITQSPKYLFRKEGQNVTLSCEQNLNHDAMYWYRQDPGQGLRLIYYSQIVNDFQKGDIAEGYSVSREKKESFPLTVTSAQKNPTAFYLCASSIVGITGNNYGYTFGSGTRLTVV.

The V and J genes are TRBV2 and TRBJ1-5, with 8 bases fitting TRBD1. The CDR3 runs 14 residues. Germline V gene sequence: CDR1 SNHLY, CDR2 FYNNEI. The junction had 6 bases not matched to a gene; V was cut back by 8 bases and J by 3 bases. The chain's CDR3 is CASGGTGLNQPQHF. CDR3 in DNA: TGTGCCAGCGGGGGGACAGGTCTCAATCAGCCCCAGCATTTT. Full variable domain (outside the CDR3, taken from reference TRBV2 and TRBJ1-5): EPEVTQTPSHQVTQMGQEVILRCVPISNHLYFYWYRQILGQKVEFLVSFYNNEISEKSEIFDDQFSVERPDGSNFTLKIRSTKLEDSAMYFCASGGTGLNQPQHFGDGTRLSIL.

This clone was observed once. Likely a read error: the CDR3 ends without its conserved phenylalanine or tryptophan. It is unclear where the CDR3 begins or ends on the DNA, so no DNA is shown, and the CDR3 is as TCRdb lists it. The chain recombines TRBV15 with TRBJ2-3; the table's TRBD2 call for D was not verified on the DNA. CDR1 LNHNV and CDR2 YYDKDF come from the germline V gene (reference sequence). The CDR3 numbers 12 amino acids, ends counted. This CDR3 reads CATSERGTIEVV.

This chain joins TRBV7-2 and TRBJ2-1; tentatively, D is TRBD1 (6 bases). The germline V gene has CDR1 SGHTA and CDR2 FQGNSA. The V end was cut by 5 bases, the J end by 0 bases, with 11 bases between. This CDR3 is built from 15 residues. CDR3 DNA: TGTGCCAGCAGCAGTACAGGGAACTCCTACAATGAGCAGTTCTTC. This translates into CASSSTGNSYNEQFF.

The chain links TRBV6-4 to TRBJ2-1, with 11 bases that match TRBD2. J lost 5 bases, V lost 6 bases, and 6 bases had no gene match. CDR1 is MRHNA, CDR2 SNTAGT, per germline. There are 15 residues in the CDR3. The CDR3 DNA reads TGTGCCAGCAGCGCAGGGACTAGCGGAGACAATGAGCAGTTCTTC. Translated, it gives CASSAGTSGDNEQFF.

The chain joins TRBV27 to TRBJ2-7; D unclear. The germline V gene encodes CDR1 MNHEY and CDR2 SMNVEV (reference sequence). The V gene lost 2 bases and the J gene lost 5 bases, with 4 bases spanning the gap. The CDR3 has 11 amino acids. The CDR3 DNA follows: TGTGCCAGCAGTTTAGGCCACGAGCAGTACTTC. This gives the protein CASSLGHEQYF.

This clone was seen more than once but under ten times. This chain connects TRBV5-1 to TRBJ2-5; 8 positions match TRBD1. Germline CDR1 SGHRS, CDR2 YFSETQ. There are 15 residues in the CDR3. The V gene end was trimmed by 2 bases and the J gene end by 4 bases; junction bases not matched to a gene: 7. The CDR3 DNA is TGCGCCAGCAGCTTAAGACAGGGGAAGGGAGAGACCCAGTACTTC. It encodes CASSLRQGKGETQYF.

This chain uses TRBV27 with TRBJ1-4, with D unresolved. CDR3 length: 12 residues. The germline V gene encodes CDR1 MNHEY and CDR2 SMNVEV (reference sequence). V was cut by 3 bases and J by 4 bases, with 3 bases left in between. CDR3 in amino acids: CASSFRNEKLFF. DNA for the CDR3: TGTGCCAGCAGTTTCCGTAATGAAAAACTGTTTTTT.

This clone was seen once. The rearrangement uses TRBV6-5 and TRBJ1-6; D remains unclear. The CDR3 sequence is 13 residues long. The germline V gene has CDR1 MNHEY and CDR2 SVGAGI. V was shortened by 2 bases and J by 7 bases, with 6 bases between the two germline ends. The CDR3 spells CASSYRENSPLHF. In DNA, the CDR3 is TGTGCCAGCAGTTACCGGGAAAATTCACCCCTCCACTTT.